This T cell receptor beta chain was sequenced for a study of T cell repertoires in cytomegalovirus infection. On the study more broadly: Public TCR beta signature analysis indicated the presence of both CMV infection and matching HLA type.

Study observations and caveats: Ex vivo responses were dominated by HLA-C-restricted CMV-specific TCR beta clonotypes. Of the TCR beta families, the public ones yielded a cumulative frequency that identified carriers of CMV plus the relevant HLA.

The CDR3 runs to 13 residues. In germline, CDR1 is MNHEY, CDR2 SMNVEV (reference sequence). V shed 8 bases and J shed 0 bases, with 5 bases lying between them. TCRdb reprocessed the reads with MiXCR, giving one entry per CDR3 protein. The sample has 650,000 to 900,000 distinct CDR3 sequences; approximately 32% are singletons. This clonotype was seen more than once but under ten times. Its matching antigen is unknown. The rearrangement uses TRBV27 and TRBJ2-6; unclear D gene. This specimen consisted of cultured CD8+ T cells from PBMCs, obtained from culture after CMV antigen stimulation. The source is a human donor in good health (CMV status not recorded). Some clones in this sample may be carry-over from other donors' samples. CDR3 sequence: CASGNSGANVLTF. The DNA for the CDR3 is TGTGCCAGCGGCAACTCTGGGGCCAACGTCCTGACTTTC.